This is a list of T cell receptor beta chains from one sample in a study of cytomegalovirus exposure and HLA in healthy donors. This table comes from immunoSEQ multiplex PCR, and its TCRdb copy is limited to in-frame clones, with some not included. The table has 150,000 to 200,000 clones, nearly 80% seen once. Specimen: PBMCs. Receptors originate from a woman in her twenties or thirties in good health and CMV-seropositive. Both conserved end residues are part of each CDR3. D genes are given only for firm matches. The listing skips clone size in some rows; elsewhere it reads once, few, many or a size class.

j_call d_call clone_size v_call cdr3_nt cdr3_aa
TRBJ2-5 . . TRBV18 TGTGCCAGCTCACCACCTACAGGGAGCCAAGAGACCCAGTACTTC CASSPPTGSQETQYF
TRBJ1-5 TRBD1 . TRBV27 TGTGCCAGCAGTGCTAACGGACAGGTTGATCAGCCCCAGCATTTT CASSANGQVDQPQHF
TRBJ2-7 TRBD1 . TRBV4-1 TGCGCCAGCAGCTACCAAGACAGGGAAGAAAGCGAGCAGTACTTC CASSYQDREESEQYF
TRBJ2-7 . . TRBV7-2 TGTGCCAGCAGCTTAGAGAGTCGGGGTTTGATATACGAGCAGTACTTC CASSLESRGLIYEQYF
TRBJ1-2 . . TRBV5-6 TGTGCCAGCAGCCAAAGCAGGGGAAGCTATGGCTACACCTTC CASSQSRGSYGYTF
TRBJ1-2 TRBD1 . TRBV19 TGTGCCAGTAGTACTCAGGGGGCCGGCTATGGCTACACCTTC CASSTQGAGYGYTF
TRBJ1-2 . . TRBV10-3 TGTGCCATCAGTGAGTCGTTCAGTGGCGGAGCTAACTATGGCTACACCTTC CAISESFSGGANYGYTF
TRBJ2-5 TRBD1 once TRBV10-1 TGCGCCAGCTCCGACAGGGTCCAAGAGACCCAGTACTTC CASSDRVQETQYF
TRBJ2-1 TRBD2 . TRBV5-1 TGCGCCAGCAGCTACTCCTTAGCGGGGGTCTCCTACAATGAGCAGTTCTTC CASSYSLAGVSYNEQFF
TRBJ1-5 TRBD1 once TRBV18 TGTGCCAGCTCACCTCCGGACAGGGAGGGGCAGCCCCAGCATTTT CASSPPDREGQPQHF
TRBJ1-1 . . TRBV13 TGTGCCAGCAGCGACGACAGCAACACTGAAGCTTTCTTT CASSDDSNTEAFF
TRBJ1-1 . few TRBV4-3 TGCGCCAGCAGCCAAGATCCTGCCACAATGAACACTGAAGCTTTCTTT CASSQDPATMNTEAFF
TRBJ2-1 TRBD2 once TRBV7-7 TGTGCTAGCAGCTTAGAGGCTAGCGGGAGAACCTACAATGAGCAGTTCTTC CASSLEASGRTYNEQFF
TRBJ1-1 TRBD1 . TRBV19 TGTGCCAGTAGTATTCACAGGGGGCCGAACACTGAAGCTTTCTTT CASSIHRGPNTEAFF
TRBJ2-7 TRBD2 . TRBV28 TGTGCCAGCAGTTCCTCGACTAGCAACGAGCAGTACTTC CASSSSTSNEQYF
TRBJ2-1 . . TRBV7-9 TGTGCCAGCAGCGTCGGGACTCCTCTAGACAATGAGCAGTTCTTC CASSVGTPLDNEQFF